This T cell receptor (beta chain) is drawn from a study of blood T cell repertoires in COVID-19. The CDR3 is 13 amino acids. Germline V gene data show CDR1 as MNHNS and CDR2 as SASEGT. Trimming cost V 2 bases and J 2 bases, with 7 bases left between them. Some clones are missing from TCRdb's copy, which holds only in-frame ones; the method was immunoSEQ multiplex PCR. The sample comprises 300,000 to 450,000 clones, more than 75% of which are singletons, and 1.1% rests with the top ten. This sequence joins TRBV6-1 and TRBJ2-7; D not resolved. The TCR originated in a human donor with acute or convalescent COVID-19. The donor label of this sample is uncertain. Sequencing was performed on peripheral blood. The DNA for the CDR3 is TGTGCCAGCAGTGAATCGACACCCTACGAGCAGTACTTC. It is translated as CASSESTPYEQYF.